The sequence of this TCR beta chain was determined in a study of T cell responses to AZD1222 COVID-19 vaccine. The data were produced by immunoSEQ multiplex PCR, yet TCRdb's version contains in-frame clones alone and is incomplete. This sample has some 150,000 clones, with approximately 85% found just once. CDR1 is LNHDA and CDR2 is SQIVND in the germline V gene (reference sequence). CDR3 size: 16 residues. The V gene end was trimmed by 1 base and the J gene end by 5 bases; junction bases not matched to a gene: 7. This clone was counted a few times. The sample here was peripheral blood, taken 28 days after the second dose of the MenACWY control vaccine. The TCR originated in an adult who received the MenACWY meningococcal vaccine as a control. V and J are TRBV19 and TRBJ2-2; 7 bases map to TRBD1. In nucleotides, the CDR3 is TGTGCCAGTAGTATAGGTTCAGGGGGATGGACCGGGGAGCTGTTTTTT. Its protein product is CASSIGSGGWTGELFF.